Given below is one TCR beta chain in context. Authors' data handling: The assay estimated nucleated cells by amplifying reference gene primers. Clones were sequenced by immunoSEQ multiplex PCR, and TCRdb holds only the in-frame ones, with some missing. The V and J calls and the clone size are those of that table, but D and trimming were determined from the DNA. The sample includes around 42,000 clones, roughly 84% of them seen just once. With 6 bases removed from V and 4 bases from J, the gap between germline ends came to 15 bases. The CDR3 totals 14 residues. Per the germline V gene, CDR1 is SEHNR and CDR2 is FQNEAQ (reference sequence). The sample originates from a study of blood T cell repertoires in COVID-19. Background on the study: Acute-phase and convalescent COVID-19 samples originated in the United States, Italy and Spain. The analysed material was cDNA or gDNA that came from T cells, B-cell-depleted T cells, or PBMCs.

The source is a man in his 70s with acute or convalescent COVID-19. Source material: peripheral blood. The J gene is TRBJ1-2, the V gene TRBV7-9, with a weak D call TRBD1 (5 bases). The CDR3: CASRLAGTTYGYTF. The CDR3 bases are TGTGCCAGCAGACTAGCCGGGACGACCTATGGCTACACCTTC.